This TCR beta chain emerged from a study of T cell responses to AZD1222 COVID-19 vaccine. Germline V gene sequence: CDR1 MNHEY, CDR2 SVGEGT. With V trimmed by 2 bases and J by 3 bases, 4 bases remained unmatched. The CDR3 length is 15 residues. Produced via immunoSEQ multiplex PCR; TCRdb's table is partial and in-frame only. The sample consists of about 140,000 clones, just over 90% of them appearing once. This specimen consisted of peripheral blood, obtained on day 0 of MenACWY control vaccination. The rearrangement joins TRBV6-2 or TRBV6-3 to TRBJ1-1; 9 nucleotides match TRBD1. This clonotype originated in an adult in good health. The CDR3 nucleotides read TGTGCCAGCAGTTACAATGACAGGGGGGACACTGAAGCTTTCTTT. It is translated as CASSYNDRGDTEAFF.